The rows below give T cell receptor beta chains drawn from one sample of a study of cytomegalovirus exposure and HLA in healthy donors. Produced via immunoSEQ multiplex PCR; TCRdb's table is partial and in-frame only. The table lists approximately 100,000 clones, 73% of them singletons. Sequences were obtained from PBMCs. These TCRs come from a man aged 40-49 years in good health and CMV-seronegative. The CDR3 runs from the conserved cysteine through the conserved F or W. D genes are given only for firm matches. Where a row states a size, it is once, few, many or the class of an expanded clone; other rows omit it.

>TRBJ1-1|-|TRBD1|TRBV6-5
TGTGCCAGCAGTTGGGACAGGCGGAACACTGAAGCTTTCTTT
CASSWDRRNTEAFF
>TRBJ1-5|-|-|TRBV5-1
TGCGCCAGCAGCACAGGACAGCCCAATCAGCCCCAGCATTTT
CASSTGQPNQPQHF
>TRBJ1-4|-|TRBD1|TRBV25-1
TGTGCCAGCAGTGAACGGACAGGGGGGAATCATGAAAAACTGTTTTTT
CASSERTGGNHEKLFF
>TRBJ2-1|-|TRBD2|TRBV11-2
TGTGCCAGCAGCTCCTACCCAGCGGGGGCCGCCTACAATGAGCAGTTCTTC
CASSSYPAGAAYNEQFF
>TRBJ2-3|-|TRBD2|TRBV7-9
TGTGCCAGCAGCCCCCACGGGGGGGCATTTACAGATACGCAGTATTTT
CASSPHGGAFTDTQYF
>TRBJ2-1|-|TRBD2|TRBV5-6
TGTGCCAGCTCCCTTGCCGGACTAGCGGGGGGGCCCGACAATGAGCAGTTCTTC
CASSLAGLAGGPDNEQFF
>TRBJ1-4|-|TRBD1|TRBV27
TGTGCCAGCAGAGCCCCTTCGGGACAGGGTCACGGAAAACTGTTTTTT
CASRAPSGQGHGKLFF
>TRBJ2-7|-|TRBD2|TRBV7-9
TGTGCCAGCAGCTGGGTAGCGGGAGACTCCTCGGTGCAGTACTTC
CASSWVAGDSSVQYF
>TRBJ2-3|-|TRBD2|TRBV6-1
TGTGCCAGCAGTGAAGCGACCGGACTAGCGGGGGGGAATACGCAGTATTTT
CASSEATGLAGGNTQYF
>TRBJ2-3|-|-|TRBV7-9
TGTGCCAGCAGCCAACGCGGTGCGGGGCCGGGGGATACGCAGTATTTT
CASSQRGAGPGDTQYF
>TRBJ2-6|-|TRBD1|TRBV30
TGTGCCTGGAGTAGGGACAGGATGAGCTCTGGGGCCAACGTCCTGACTTTC
CAWSRDRMSSGANVLTF
>TRBJ2-7|-|-|TRBV30
TGTGCCTGTTACGACACTAGCTACGAGCAGTACTTC
CACYDTSYEQYF
>TRBJ2-3|-|-|TRBV18
TGTGCCAGCTCACCGAGAGATACGCAGTATTTT
CASSPRDTQYF
>TRBJ2-7|-|-|TRBV13
TGTGCCAGCTGTCGGAGGGACGGGGCCTACGAGCAGTACTTC
CASCRRDGAYEQYF
>TRBJ2-2|-|-|TRBV18
TGTGCCAGCTCACCACGGAGGTCCACCGGGGAGCTGTTTTTT
CASSPRRSTGELFF
>TRBJ2-5|-|TRBD1|TRBV5-6
TGTGCCAGCAGCTTCGGGACAGAGGAAGAGACCCAGTACTTC
CASSFGTEEETQYF
>TRBJ2-7|-|TRBD1|TRBV5-6
TGTGCCAGCAGCGTGGGGGACAGGGGTTTCGAGCAGTACTTC
CASSVGDRGFEQYF
>TRBJ2-7|-|TRBD2|TRBV7-2
TGTGCCAGCAGCCACCCTGCGGGGGTAAGCTCCTACGAGCAGTACTTC
CASSHPAGVSSYEQYF
>TRBJ2-7|-|TRBD1|TRBV5-1
TGCGCCAGCAGCCACCCCTCAGGGGGCGTCTACGAGCAGTACTTC
CASSHPSGGVYEQYF
>TRBJ1-1|few|-|TRBV7-3
TGTGCCAGCTCTGACGGGACTGAAGCTTTCTTT
CASSDGTEAFF
>TRBJ1-3|many|-|TRBV6-5
TGTGCCAGCAGCCTCGGTGGCTCTGGAAACACCATATATTTT
CASSLGGSGNTIYF
>TRBJ1-6|-|TRBD1|TRBV7-9
TGTGCCAGCAGCTTAGCGTCGACAGGGGGCTGGTCACCCCTCCACTTT
CASSLASTGGWSPLHF
>TRBJ2-1|few|TRBD2|TRBV27
TGTGCCAGCAGTTATATAGCGGGGGGATCCTACAATGAGCAGTTCTTC
CASSYIAGGSYNEQFF
>TRBJ2-5|-|TRBD1|TRBV9
TGTGCCAGCAGCCAAAGCGGACAGGAAGAGACCCAGTACTTC
CASSQSGQEETQYF
>TRBJ1-2|few|TRBD1|TRBV7-9
TGTGCCAGCAGCGCCAGGGTTCAGGGGGCGGGTTATGGCTACACCTTC
CASSARVQGAGYGYTF
>TRBJ1-2|-|TRBD1|TRBV4-3
TGCGCCAGCAGCCAAGAGAACTCCCCTTGGACAGGGAATGGCTACACCTTC
CASSQENSPWTGNGYTF
>TRBJ1-6|-|TRBD1|TRBV2
TGTGCCACGCAGGGGGCGAGTAGGGGGTGGAATTCACCCCTCCACTTT
CATQGASRGWNSPLHF
>TRBJ1-1|-|-|TRBV2
TGTGCCAGCAGTCCAGTCAGGCAGGGGAGCACTGAAGCTTTCTTT
CASSPVRQGSTEAFF
>TRBJ1-1|few|-|TRBV5-5
TGTGCCAGCAGCCTTACAACAGGAGACACTGAAGCTTTCTTT
CASSLTTGDTEAFF
>TRBJ1-2|-|-|TRBV29-1
TGCAGCGTTGAAGATTGGGGCGCCTTC
CSVEDWGAF
>TRBJ2-3|many|TRBD2|TRBV6-4
TGTGCCAGCAGTGACTCGACTAGCGGGGGGGCAGATACGCAGTATTTT
CASSDSTSGGADTQYF
>TRBJ1-1|-|-|TRBV19
TGTGCCAGTCAGGGTATGGTGAACACTGAAGCTTTCTTT
CASQGMVNTEAFF
>TRBJ2-3|-|TRBD2|TRBV11-3
TGTGCCAGCAGCTTAGACGGGACTAGTGGGGCAGATACGCAGTATTTT
CASSLDGTSGADTQYF
>TRBJ1-5|-|-|TRBV19
TGTGCCAGTGTCACCGTGGGGGGGGACAACAATCAGCCCCAGCATTTT
CASVTVGGDNNQPQHF
>TRBJ2-1|-|TRBD2|TRBV5-1
TGCGCCAGCAGCTTGGTCGCCAGCGGGGGGGCCTACAATGAGCAGTTCTTC
CASSLVASGGAYNEQFF
>TRBJ1-1|-|-|TRBV5-1
TGCGCCAGCAGGGAGGGGAATAGGGGCACTGAAGCTTTCTTT
CASREGNRGTEAFF
>TRBJ2-5|-|-|TRBV5-8
TGTGCCAGCAGCGAGATGATACAAGAGACCCAGTACTTC
CASSEMIQETQYF
>TRBJ1-2|few|TRBD1|TRBV19
TGTGCCAGTAGCCGGGACAGGGCGGACTATGGCTACACCTTC
CASSRDRADYGYTF
>TRBJ2-7|once|-|TRBV18
TGTGCCAGCTCACCACGAAAAGGCAGGGCCTACGAGCAGTACTTC
CASSPRKGRAYEQYF
>TRBJ1-2|few|-|TRBV10-3
TGTGCCATCTGGCAGGGTGGACGCGTCTATGGCTACACCTTC
CAIWQGGRVYGYTF
>TRBJ2-7|-|-|TRBV7-9
TGTGCCAGCAGCCATATACAGGGTTCCTACGAGCAGTACTTC
CASSHIQGSYEQYF
>TRBJ1-2|-|-|TRBV6-5
TGTGCCAGCAGTTACGACTTCAGCGAAGGCTACACCTTC
CASSYDFSEGYTF
>TRBJ2-7|-|TRBD1|TRBV7-9
TGTGCCAGCAGCTTAGGCGGACAGGGTTCCTACGAGCAGTACTTC
CASSLGGQGSYEQYF
>TRBJ1-1|few|-|TRBV9
TGTGCCAGCAGCGTATGGGCCGACACTGAAGCTTTCTTT
CASSVWADTEAFF
>TRBJ2-2|-|TRBD1|TRBV19
TGTGCCAGTAGTATACTCAGGGACAGGGGGATCTGGGGGGAGCTGTTTTTT
CASSILRDRGIWGELFF
>TRBJ2-7|-|-|TRBV4-3
TGCGCCAGCAGCCAAGATTACGGGGAACCGTACGAGCAGTACTTC
CASSQDYGEPYEQYF
>TRBJ1-6|-|-|TRBV15
TGTGCCACCAGCAGAGAGGTTAGCAGGGGCGTCAGATCCCCCCTCCACTTT
CATSREVSRGVRSPLHF
>TRBJ2-2|-|-|TRBV5-1
TGCGCCAGCAGCTTGCTGTCAGGGGAAACCGGGGAGCTGTTTTTT
CASSLLSGETGELFF
>TRBJ2-5|-|-|TRBV19
TGTGCCAGTAGTATGAGGGAGGCAGAGACCCAGTACTTC
CASSMREAETQYF
>TRBJ2-1|-|-|TRBV29-1
TGCAGCGTATCACAATACAATGAGCAGTTCTTC
CSVSQYNEQFF
>TRBJ2-4|-|TRBD1|TRBV28
TGTGCCAGCAGCTGGGACAGGCCGGAACCTACCAAAAACATTCAGTACTTC
CASSWDRPEPTKNIQYF
>TRBJ1-1|-|TRBD1|TRBV7-9
TGTGCCAGCAGCCTCGACAGGGAAGGATCAGCTTTCTTT
CASSLDREGSAFF
>TRBJ2-3|-|-|TRBV10-3
TGTGCCATCAGCGGTGGGACTGTAAGCACAGATACGCAGTATTTT
CAISGGTVSTDTQYF
>TRBJ1-1|-|-|TRBV9
TGTGCCAGCAGCTCGGACGGACTCATGAACACTGAAGCTTTCTTT
CASSSDGLMNTEAFF